A single count supports the clone carrying this T cell receptor beta chain. This sample is drawn from a study of OX40 agonist ivuxolimab in advanced cancers. Overall study: Patients took ivuxolimab, an agonistic anti-OX40 (CD134) antibody. People in dose escalation had one of these cancers: hepatocellular carcinoma, melanoma, renal cell or head and neck cancer. The study reported partial responses in three patients: one hepatocellular carcinoma, two cutaneous melanoma.

The table came from immunoSEQ multiplex PCR; TCRdb's copy has only in-frame clones and leaves some out. The table has tens of thousands of clones, around 87% seen once. Blood specimens came from baseline, cycle 4 day 1, and cycle 7 day 1. The receptor's source is an adult with an advanced solid tumor such as melanoma, head and neck, liver or kidney cancer. The sequencing used CD4+ or CD8+ T cells sorted from blood, collected in a trial of the OX40 agonist ivuxolimab.

Here the CDR3 DNA reads TGCGCCAGCAGCTTGGGAGGGGGCGCCTTGTACAATGAGCAGTTCTTC. This codes for CASSLGGGALYNEQFF. The chain recombines TRBV5-1 with TRBJ2-1; 7 positions match TRBD1. CDR3 length equals 16 residues. Per germline, CDR1 SGHRS and CDR2 YFSETQ. Losses at the gene ends were 0 bases for V and 4 bases for J; bases not matched to a gene: 7.